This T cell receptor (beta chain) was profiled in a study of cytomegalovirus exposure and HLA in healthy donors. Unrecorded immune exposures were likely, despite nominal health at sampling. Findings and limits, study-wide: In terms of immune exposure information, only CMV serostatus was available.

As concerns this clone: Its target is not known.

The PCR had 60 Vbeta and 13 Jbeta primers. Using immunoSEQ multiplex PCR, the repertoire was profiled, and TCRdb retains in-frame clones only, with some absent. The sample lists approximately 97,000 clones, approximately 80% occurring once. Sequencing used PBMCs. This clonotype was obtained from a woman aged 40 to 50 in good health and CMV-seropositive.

The CDR3 reads CASSKANEQFF. The CDR3 nucleotides read TGTGCCAGCAGCAAAGCCAATGAGCAGTTCTTC. J is TRBJ2-1 and V is TRBV11-2, with D hard to call. Germline values: CDR1 SGHAT, CDR2 FQNNGV. V lost 5 bases to trimming and J lost 6 bases, with 5 bases between them. The CDR3 sequence is 11 residues long.